One sample yielded the 24 T cell receptor beta chains listed below, sequenced in a study of blood T cell repertoires in COVID-19. Profiled with immunoSEQ multiplex PCR; TCRdb holds only in-frame clones, not every one. The sample holds roughly 150,000 clones, 83% seen once. Sequencing was done on a sample of peripheral blood. The receptors here all came from a woman at least 80 years old with acute or convalescent COVID-19.

The gene calls are TRBV20-1 and TRBJ1-2; the D is unclear. CDR1 is DFQATT, CDR2 SNEGSKA, per germline (reference sequence). The length of the CDR3 is 11 residues. V lost 5 bases to trimming and J lost 5 bases, with 9 bases between them. CDR3 protein: CSAFRLYGYTF. CDR3 bases: TGCAGTGCTTTCCGTTTATATGGCTACACCTTC.

The chain has TRBV7-2 and TRBJ1-5, with no clear D. Between the trimmed V and J ends, which lost 4 bases and 0 bases, there was a span of 13 bases. CDR3 length equals 16 residues. Germline V CDR1 and CDR2: SGHTA, FQGNSA. CDR3 nucleotide sequence: TGTGCCAGCAGCTCCCCCGGGTTAGCTAGCAATCAGCCCCAGCATTTT. It yields the protein CASSSPGLASNQPQHF.

This clone turned up a few times. The chain is built from TRBV4-1 and TRBJ2-7; 8 positions agree with TRBD1. This CDR3 comprises 16 residues. In germline, CDR1 is MGHRA, CDR2 YSYEKL. V lost 0 bases to trimming and J lost 2 bases; unmatched junction nucleotides: 6. The CDR3 spells CASSQDQIQGAYEQYF. CDR3 DNA: TGCGCCAGCAGCCAAGATCAGATACAGGGGGCCTACGAGCAGTACTTC.

This rearrangement joins TRBV4-2 to TRBJ2-1; 9 nucleotides line up with TRBD2. This CDR3 contains 15 residues. The germline CDR1 and CDR2 sequences are LGHNA and YNFKEQ. The V gene end was trimmed by 4 bases and the J gene end by 4 bases; junction bases not matched to a gene: 5. This chain's CDR3 is CASSRGGADYNEQFF. The CDR3 nucleotides read TGTGCCAGCAGCCGCGGGGGGGCCGATTACAATGAGCAGTTCTTC.

J is TRBJ2-2 and V is TRBV7-2; TRBD1 matches at 8 bases. CDR3 size: 15 residues. Per germline, CDR1 SGHTA and CDR2 FQGNSA. With V trimmed by 3 bases and J by 3 bases, 3 bases remained unmatched. DNA of the CDR3: TGTGCCAGCAGCTTGCAGGGGGCGGACACCGGGGAGCTGTTTTTT. Its protein is CASSLQGADTGELFF.

The chain has TRBV23-1 and TRBJ2-3, with D uncertain. TRBV23-1 is classed as an ORF, of uncertain function. The ends were cut back, 5 bases at V and 7 bases at J, with 19 bases in the middle. CDR3 size: 15 residues. In DNA form, the CDR3 reads TGCGCCAGCAGTTCCACCCTTGAAGCCCGTTATACGCAGTATTTT. This gives the protein CASSSTLEARYTQYF.

This clone occurred a few times. The chain carries TRBV11-2 and TRBJ2-3, with 8 bases that match TRBD2. V was clipped by 2 bases and J by 5 bases; unmatched bases: 3. The CDR3 loop spans 14 amino acids. Germline V gene sequence: CDR1 SGHAT, CDR2 FQNNGV. Here the CDR3 DNA reads TGTGCCAGCAGCTTACAGCGGGGGAGAGATACGCAGTATTTT. This sequence encodes CASSLQRGRDTQYF.

V is TRBV5-4 and J is TRBJ1-3, with TRBD1 identical over 8 bases. The CDR3 has 16 amino acids. V lost 4 bases and J lost 6; bases outside the gene matches: 12. Germline values: CDR1 SGHNT, CDR2 YYREEE (reference sequence). The CDR3 sequence: CASSPGTGPALNTIYF. DNA for the CDR3: TGTGCCAGCAGCCCCGGGACAGGACCCGCTCTAAACACCATATATTTT.

This chain joins TRBV29-1 and TRBJ2-1; 8 bases are shared with TRBD1. Germline trimming cut 7 bases from V and 9 bases from J; bases unmatched to any gene: 8. Germline V gene data show CDR1 as SQVTM and CDR2 as ANQGSEA. The CDR3 runs to 12 residues. DNA of the CDR3: TGCAGCGGCGGGACAGGTGATGGTGAGCAGTTCTTC. Its protein product is CSGGTGDGEQFF.

The genes are TRBV7-8 and TRBJ2-3, with a possible D match to TRBD2 (7 bases). The ends were cut back, 7 bases at V and 0 bases at J, with 20 bases in the middle. CDR3 size: 17 residues. Germline CDR1 SGHVS, CDR2 FQNEAQ. CDR3 in amino acids: CASTRPWGGPSTDTQYF. The CDR3 region has the DNA TGTGCCAGCACCCGACCCTGGGGGGGGCCAAGCACAGATACGCAGTATTTT.

The chain is built from TRBV21-1 and TRBJ2-7; the D call TRBD1 from the table was never checked on the DNA. TRBV21-1 is annotated as a pseudogene. The CDR3 consists of 15 residues. CDR3 amino acids: CASSNPGTGSLEQYF. CDR3 in DNA: TGTGCCAGCAGCAACCCCGGGACAGGGAGCCTCGAGCAGTACTTC.

This rearrangement joins TRBV5-5 to TRBJ1-2; D is unresolved. V lost 1 base and J 7 bases, leaving 11 bases between the germline ends. Germline loops: CDR1 SGHKS, CDR2 YYEKEE (reference sequence). The CDR3 totals 13 residues. This chain's CDR3 is CASSLPETTGYTF. The CDR3 region has the DNA TGTGCCAGCAGCTTGCCAGAAACTACTGGCTACACCTTC.

This chain uses TRBV6-1 with TRBJ2-2, with 8 bases fitting TRBD1. Germline V gene data show CDR1 as MNHNS and CDR2 as SASEGT. The CDR3 totals 17 residues. J gave up 1 base and V 0 bases, and 4 bases lay outside the gene matches. The CDR3 loop is CASSEAGTGLNTGELFF. The CDR3 DNA reads as TGTGCCAGCAGTGAAGCGGGGACAGGTTTGAACACCGGGGAGCTGTTTTTT.

The chain employs TRBV25-1 and TRBJ2-1; D is possibly TRBD2 (5 bases). V gave up 7 bases and J gave up 7 bases, with 17 bases separating them. This CDR3 has 14 amino acids. Germline V lookup: CDR1 MGHDK, CDR2 SYGVNS. CDR3 in DNA: TGTGCCAGCACTGGGTGGAGCGGAGGAAATGAGCAGTTCTTC. It is translated as CASTGWSGGNEQFF.

CDR3 sequence reads: CASSLVAGRETQYF. CDR3 nucleotides: TGTGCCAGCAGCTTGGTGGCAGGGCGAGAGACCCAGTACTTC. V and J are TRBV5-5 and TRBJ2-5; TRBD1 is a possible D gene (5 bases). Trimming took 0 bases from V and 4 from J, leaving 10 bases between them. Germline CDR1 is SGHKS and CDR2 is YYEKEE (reference sequence). The CDR3 contains 14 residues.

The V gene is TRBV5-4, the J gene TRBJ2-1; tentative D call: TRBD2 (5 bases). V lost 5 bases to trimming and J lost 5 bases, with 17 bases between them. Germline assignment: CDR1 SGHNT and CDR2 YYREEE (reference sequence). The CDR3 covers 15 residues. CDR3 in amino acids: CASRTARLANNEQFF. The CDR3 bases are TGTGCCAGCAGGACCGCCAGGCTAGCTAACAATGAGCAGTTCTTC. Using reference TRBV5-4 and TRBJ2-1 for the parts outside the CDR3, the full variable domain is ETGVTQSPTHLIKTRGQQVTLRCSSQSGHNTVSWYQQALGQGPQFIFQYYREEENGRGNFPPRFSGLQFPNYSSELNVNALELDDSALYLCASRTARLANNEQFFGPGTRLTVL.

The chain has TRBV10-3 and TRBJ2-7; 11 nucleotides match TRBD2. Germline V lookup: CDR1 ENHRY, CDR2 SYGVKD. Trimming at V came to 3 bases and at J to 7 bases, leaving 11 bases not matched to a gene. There are 16 residues in the CDR3. CDR3 coding DNA: TGTGCCATCAGTGATCCACGACTAGCGGGAAGATATGAGCAGTACTTC. Amino acids: CAISDPRLAGRYEQYF.

The DNA of the CDR3 is TGTGCCAGCAGTTCCAGAGGGGGGGCCCGGGATACGCAGTATTTT. It translates to CASSSRGGARDTQYF. This sequence joins TRBV28 and TRBJ2-3; D may be TRBD2 (7 bases). Trimming cost V 4 bases and J 6 bases, with 17 bases left between them. CDR3 size: 15 residues. In germline, CDR1 is MDHEN, CDR2 SYDVKM. Full variable domain (rest looked up from reference TRBV28 and TRBJ2-3): DVKVTQSSRYLVKRTGEKVFLECVQDMDHENMFWYRQDPGLGLRLIYFSYDVKMKEKGDIPEGYSVSREKKERFSLILESASTNQTSMYLCASSSRGGARDTQYFGPGTRLTVL.

The chain is built from TRBV7-2 and TRBJ1-2; 8 bases map to TRBD1. V shed 3 bases and J 0 bases; nucleotides not matched to a gene: 3. Germline V lookup: CDR1 SGHTA, CDR2 FQGNSA. The CDR3 totals 15 residues. CDR3 residues: CASSFRQGSNYGYTF. The CDR3 DNA sequence: TGTGCCAGCAGCTTTCGACAGGGGTCTAACTATGGCTACACCTTC.

The chain is built from TRBV7-2 and TRBJ2-3; D is ambiguous. Trimming stripped 1 base from V and 0 bases from J, with 8 bases between. CDR1 is SGHTA and CDR2 is FQGNSA in the germline V gene. CDR3 length: 15 amino acids. CDR3: CASSLGADSTDTQYF. The CDR3 coding sequence is TGTGCCAGCAGCTTAGGGGCAGATAGCACAGATACGCAGTATTTT.

The rearrangement uses TRBV2 and TRBJ1-5; D not resolved. The CDR3 sequence is 13 residues long. Germline loops: CDR1 SNHLY, CDR2 FYNNEI. Trimming took 3 bases from V and 6 from J, leaving 9 bases between them. The CDR3 here is CASSDGHTQPQHF. The DNA of the CDR3 is TGTGCCAGCAGTGATGGGCACACTCAGCCCCAGCATTTT.

In its sample, this clone was seen once. The chain uses TRBV29-1 and TRBJ1-2; no firm D call. The V gene's germline CDR1 is SQVTM and CDR2 ANQGSEA. Trimming took off 5 bases at V and 10 bases at J, with 23 bases between the two ends. The CDR3 runs 14 residues. The CDR3 DNA sequence: TGCAGCGTTCCAAGGGAGAATAGCCTTTCAGCCTACACCTTC. This sequence encodes CSVPRENSLSAYTF.

CDR3 residues: CAWSPPPTGDTQYF. The CDR3 DNA is TGTGCCTGGAGTCCCCCCCCGACAGGAGATACGCAGTATTTT. The chain has TRBV30 and TRBJ2-3; tentatively, D is TRBD1 (6 bases). Germline values: CDR1 GTSNPN, CDR2 SVGIG (reference sequence). Trimming left V 2 bases short and J 5 bases short, with 14 bases between. CDR3 size: 14 residues.

Written as DNA, the CDR3 is TGTGCCAGTAGTGCACAGGGGAGCCTTAATCAGCCCCAGCATTTT. Translation: CASSAQGSLNQPQHF. The gene calls are TRBV19 and TRBJ1-5, with 7 bases fitting TRBD1. The germline V gene has CDR1 LNHDA and CDR2 SQIVND (reference sequence). The CDR3 is 15 residues long. V dropped 5 bases and J dropped 4; count of bases not matched to a gene: 8.